A single count supports the clone carrying this TCR beta chain. Its antigen is undetermined. This sample was taken from a study of a mutant IDH1 vaccine in newly diagnosed glioma. Germline V CDR1 and CDR2: LGHNA, YNFKEQ. After removal of 2 bases from V and 4 bases from J, the junction contained 16 bases not matched to a gene. The CDR3 covers 18 residues. Sample time point: week 35, safety follow-up. Vaccine doses each comprised 300 ug of mutant IDH1 20-mer peptide, with topical imiquimod. The table came from immunoSEQ multiplex PCR; TCRdb's copy has only in-frame clones and leaves some out. The sample lists tens of thousands of clones, almost 85% occurring once.

The rearrangement links TRBV4-2 to TRBJ1-2; TRBD1 aligns across 7 bases. The sequenced sample was PBMCs, obtained from a glioma patient whose treatment included an IDH1 peptide vaccine. This sequence was found in a man aged 18-30 years with glioma. This CDR3 is CASSQHILEDRRVYGYTF. The CDR3 DNA sequence: TGTGCCAGCAGCCAACATATCCTAGAGGACAGGCGGGTCTATGGCTACACCTTC.